The clone carrying this T cell receptor beta chain showed up many times. The antigen remains undetermined. CDR3 length: 14 residues. V lost 2 bases and J 2 bases, leaving 6 bases between the germline ends. Germline loops: CDR1 SGHAT, CDR2 FQNNGV. A quantitative 5'-RACE method, one with molecular barcodes, was used to make TCR beta libraries. TCRdb reanalysed the 5' RACE reads using MiXCR and keeps one entry per CDR3 protein. The sample has 750,000 to 850,000 distinct CDR3 sequences, about 11% seen once. This sample was taken from a study of CD8 T cells in ankylosing spondylitis. The study, taken as a whole, reports: Ankylosing spondylitis blood appeared to be characterized by a TCR beta motif of 8 or 9 highly homologous variants. Clones linked with disease were CD8+ and fairly uncommon in the peripheral blood.

Sequencing was done on a sample of blood, either unsorted or a sorted T cell fraction (not recorded which). J is TRBJ2-2 and V is TRBV11-2; D gene unclear. The TCR originated in a male donor with ankylosing spondylitis. The CDR3 reads CASSLNLNTGELFF. The CDR3 DNA reads as TGTGCCAGCAGCTTAAACTTAAACACCGGGGAGCTGTTTTTT.